This T cell receptor (beta chain) was found in a study of Graves' ophthalmopathy and Graves' hyperthyroidism. Study overall: No treatment had been given when peripheral blood was collected at initial diagnosis. Study-wide findings and caveats: With around 69% sensitivity and around 79% specificity, the model predicted ophthalmopathy progression.

V was clipped by 5 bases and J by 3 bases, with 8 bases between them. The CDR3 contains 12 residues. The germline CDR1 and CDR2 sequences are MNHEY and SVGEGT. This clonotype has ten or more counts. Its antigen is unidentified. Using RNA transcripts, the TCR beta CDR3 regions were amplified. Second-round multiplex PCR came after first-round RT-PCR with HTBI primers. TCRdb fed the multiplex PCR reads into MiXCR, producing one record per CDR3 protein. Of about 400,000 distinct CDR3 sequences detected, roughly 21% appear once; the ten largest clones hold approximately 3.2%. Clinical symptoms and serum thyroxine were used for diagnosis; TRAb, thyroid ultrasound and orbital computed tomography were also relied on. A roughly 9.3 ml volume of fresh peripheral blood provided the PBMCs.

This chain connects TRBV6-2 or TRBV6-3 to TRBJ2-7; D gene unclear. This clonotype was obtained from a woman between 18 and 29 years old with stable Graves' hyperthyroidism. The sequencing input was peripheral blood. In nucleotides, the CDR3 is TGTGCCAGCAGTCCGTGGGGCTACGAGCAGTACTTC. Amino acid sequence: CASSPWGYEQYF.